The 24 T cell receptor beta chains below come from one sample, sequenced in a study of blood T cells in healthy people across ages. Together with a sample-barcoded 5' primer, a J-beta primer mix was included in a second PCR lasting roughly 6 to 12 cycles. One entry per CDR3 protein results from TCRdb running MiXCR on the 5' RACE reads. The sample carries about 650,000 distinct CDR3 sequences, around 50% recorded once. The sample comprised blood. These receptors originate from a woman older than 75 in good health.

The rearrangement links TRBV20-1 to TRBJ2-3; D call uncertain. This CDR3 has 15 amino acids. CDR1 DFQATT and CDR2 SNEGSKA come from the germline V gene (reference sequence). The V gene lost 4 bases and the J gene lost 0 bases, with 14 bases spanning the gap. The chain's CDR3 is CSAKRSFLSTDTQYF. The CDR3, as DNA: TGCAGTGCTAAACGGTCGTTCCTTAGCACAGATACGCAGTATTTT.

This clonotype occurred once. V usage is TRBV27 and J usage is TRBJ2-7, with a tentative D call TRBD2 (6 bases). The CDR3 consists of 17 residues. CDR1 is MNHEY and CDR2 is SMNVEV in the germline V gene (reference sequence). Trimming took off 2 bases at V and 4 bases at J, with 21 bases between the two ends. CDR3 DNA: TGTGCCAGCAGTTTAAGGCCCCCGGGGGTCTACCAATACGAGCAGTACTTC. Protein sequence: CASSLRPPGVYQYEQYF.

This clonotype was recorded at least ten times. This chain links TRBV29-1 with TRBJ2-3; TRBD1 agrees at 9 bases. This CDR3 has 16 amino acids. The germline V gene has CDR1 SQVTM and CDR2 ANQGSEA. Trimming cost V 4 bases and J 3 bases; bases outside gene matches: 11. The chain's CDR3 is CSVGLGTGRGTDTQYF. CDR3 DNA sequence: TGCAGCGTTGGTCTAGGGACAGGGAGAGGGACAGATACGCAGTATTTT.

CDR3 amino acids: CASSRQELSTDTQYF. The CDR3, as DNA: TGTGCCAGCAGTCGACAGGAGCTCTCCACAGATACGCAGTATTTT. The chain recombines TRBV6-6 with TRBJ2-3; D is possibly TRBD1 (6 bases). CDR1 and CDR2 (germline): MNHNY, SVGAGI (reference sequence). The CDR3 extends over 15 amino acids. Trimming shortened V by 5 bases and J by 2 bases, and 14 bases separated the two germline ends.

The CDR3 protein is CASSTGTLSYNEQFF. In DNA, the CDR3 is TGTGCCAGCAGTACCGGGACACTTTCCTACAATGAGCAGTTCTTC. The rearrangement links TRBV28 to TRBJ2-1; the D gene is possibly TRBD1 (6 bases). Germline V gene data show CDR1 as MDHEN and CDR2 as SYDVKM. V was shortened by 5 bases and J by 1 base, with 12 bases between the two germline ends. The CDR3 extends over 15 amino acids.

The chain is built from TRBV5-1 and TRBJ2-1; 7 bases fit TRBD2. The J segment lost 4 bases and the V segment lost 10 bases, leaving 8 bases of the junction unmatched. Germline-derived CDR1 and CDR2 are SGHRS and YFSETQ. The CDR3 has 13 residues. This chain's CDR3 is CARGLAEYNEQFF. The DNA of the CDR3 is TGCGCCCGCGGGCTAGCGGAGTACAATGAGCAGTTCTTC.

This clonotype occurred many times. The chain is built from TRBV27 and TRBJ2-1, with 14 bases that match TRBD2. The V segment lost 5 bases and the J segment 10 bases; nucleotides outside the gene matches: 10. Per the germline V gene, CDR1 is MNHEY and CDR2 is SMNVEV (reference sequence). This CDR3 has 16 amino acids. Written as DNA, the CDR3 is TGTGCCAGCAGTCCCACGACTAGCGGGAGGGTTGGCGAGCAGTTCTTC. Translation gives CASSPTTSGRVGEQFF.

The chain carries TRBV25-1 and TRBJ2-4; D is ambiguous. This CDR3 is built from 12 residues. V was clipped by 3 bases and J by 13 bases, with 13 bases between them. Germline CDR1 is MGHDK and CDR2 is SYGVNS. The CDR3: CASSDAEREQYF. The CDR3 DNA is TGTGCCAGCAGTGACGCTGAGCGAGAGCAGTACTTC.

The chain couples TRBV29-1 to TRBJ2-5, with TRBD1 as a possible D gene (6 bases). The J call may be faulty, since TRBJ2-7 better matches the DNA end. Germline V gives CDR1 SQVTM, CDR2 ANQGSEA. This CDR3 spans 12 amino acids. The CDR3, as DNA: TGCAGCGTCCAGGGGTCAGAGATCGAGCAGTACTTC. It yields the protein CSVQGSEIEQYF.

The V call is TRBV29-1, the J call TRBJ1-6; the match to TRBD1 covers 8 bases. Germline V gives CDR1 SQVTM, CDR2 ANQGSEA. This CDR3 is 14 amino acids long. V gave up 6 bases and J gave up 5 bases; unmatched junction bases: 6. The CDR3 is CSVRSGQDNSPLHF. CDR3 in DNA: TGCAGCGTCCGATCGGGACAGGATAATTCACCCCTCCACTTT.

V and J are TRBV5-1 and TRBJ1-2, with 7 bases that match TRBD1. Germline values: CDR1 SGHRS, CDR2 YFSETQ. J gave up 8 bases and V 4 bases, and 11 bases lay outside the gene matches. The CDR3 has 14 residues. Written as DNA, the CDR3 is TGCGCCAGCAGCCCACCCTCAACAGGGGTCGGCTACACCTTC. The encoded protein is CASSPPSTGVGYTF.

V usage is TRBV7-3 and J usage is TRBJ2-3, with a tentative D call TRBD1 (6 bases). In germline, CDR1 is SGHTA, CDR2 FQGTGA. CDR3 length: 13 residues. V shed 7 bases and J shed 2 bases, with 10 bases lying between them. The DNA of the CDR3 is TGTGCCAGCACAGCAGGGGCCACAGATACGCAGTATTTT. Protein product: CASTAGATDTQYF.

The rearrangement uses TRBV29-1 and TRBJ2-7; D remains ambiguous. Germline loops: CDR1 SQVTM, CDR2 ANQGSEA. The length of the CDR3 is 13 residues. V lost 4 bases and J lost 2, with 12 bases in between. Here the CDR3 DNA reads TGCAGCGTTGTTGCGGACCGTACCTACGAGCAGTACTTC. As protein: CSVVADRTYEQYF.

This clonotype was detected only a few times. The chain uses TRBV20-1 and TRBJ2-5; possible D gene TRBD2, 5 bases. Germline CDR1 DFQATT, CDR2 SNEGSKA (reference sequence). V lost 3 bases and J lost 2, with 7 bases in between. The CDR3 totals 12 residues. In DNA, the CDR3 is TGCAGTGCTAGTCCGGGACAAGAGACCCAGTACTTC. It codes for CSASPGQETQYF.

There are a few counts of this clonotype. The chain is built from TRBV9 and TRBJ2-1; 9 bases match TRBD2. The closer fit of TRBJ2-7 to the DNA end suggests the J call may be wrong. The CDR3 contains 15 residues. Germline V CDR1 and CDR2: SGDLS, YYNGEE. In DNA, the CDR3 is TGTGCCAGCAGCGTTCTAGCGGGGTCCTACAATGAGCAGTACTTC. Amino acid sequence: CASSVLAGSYNEQYF.

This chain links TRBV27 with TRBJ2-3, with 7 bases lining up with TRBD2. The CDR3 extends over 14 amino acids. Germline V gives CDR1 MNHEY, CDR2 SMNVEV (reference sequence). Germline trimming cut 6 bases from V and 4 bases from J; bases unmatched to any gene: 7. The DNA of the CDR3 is TGTGCCAGCAGCTCCGGGAGGCGGGCAGATACGCAGTATTTT. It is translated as CASSSGRRADTQYF.

CDR3 sequence: CATSDLKYAETQYF. CDR3 nucleotides: TGTGCCACCAGTGATTTGAAGTACGCAGAGACCCAGTACTTC. The chain couples TRBV24-1 to TRBJ2-5, with D uncertain. Trimming cost V 0 bases and J 4 bases, with 8 bases left between them. The CDR3 runs 14 residues. Looked up from germline, CDR1 is KGHDR and CDR2 is SFDVKD.

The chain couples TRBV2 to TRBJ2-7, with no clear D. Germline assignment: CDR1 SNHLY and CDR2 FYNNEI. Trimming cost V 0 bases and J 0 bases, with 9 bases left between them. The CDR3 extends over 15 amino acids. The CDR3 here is CASSEAPGGSYEQYF. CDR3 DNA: TGTGCCAGCAGTGAAGCGCCTGGCGGCTCCTACGAGCAGTACTTC.

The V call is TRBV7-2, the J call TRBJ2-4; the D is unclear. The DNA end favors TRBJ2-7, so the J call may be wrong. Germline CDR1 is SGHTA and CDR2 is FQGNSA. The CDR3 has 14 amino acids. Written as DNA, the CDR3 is TGTGCCAGCAGCTCAGTAGGCGCTTCCTACGAGCAGTACTTC. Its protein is CASSSVGASYEQYF.

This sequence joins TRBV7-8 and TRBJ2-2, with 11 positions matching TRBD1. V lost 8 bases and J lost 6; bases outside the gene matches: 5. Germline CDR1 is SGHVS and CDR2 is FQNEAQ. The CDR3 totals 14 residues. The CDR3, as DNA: TGTGCCAGCCAGGGACAGGGGGGGTCCGGGGAGCTGTTTTTT. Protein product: CASQGQGGSGELFF.

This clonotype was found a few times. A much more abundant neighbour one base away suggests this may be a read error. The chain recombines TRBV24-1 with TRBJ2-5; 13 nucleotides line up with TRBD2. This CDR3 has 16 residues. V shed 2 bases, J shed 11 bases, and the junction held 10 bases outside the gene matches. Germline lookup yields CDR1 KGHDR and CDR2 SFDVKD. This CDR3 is CATSDSTSGRINEQYF. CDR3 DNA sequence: TGTGCCACCAGTGATTCGACTAGCGGGAGGATCAATGAGCAGTACTTC.

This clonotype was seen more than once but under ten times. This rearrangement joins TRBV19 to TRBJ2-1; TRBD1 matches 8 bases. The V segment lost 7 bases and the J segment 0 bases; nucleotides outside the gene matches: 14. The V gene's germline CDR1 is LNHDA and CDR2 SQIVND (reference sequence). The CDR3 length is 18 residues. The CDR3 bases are TGTGCCAGTATGACCAGGGCAGGGGGCCTCTCCTCCTACAATGAGCAGTTCTTC. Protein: CASMTRAGGLSSYNEQFF.

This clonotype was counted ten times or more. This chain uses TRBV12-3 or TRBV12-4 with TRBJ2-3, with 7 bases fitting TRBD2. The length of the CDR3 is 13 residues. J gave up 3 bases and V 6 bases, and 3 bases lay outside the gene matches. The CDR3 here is CASRRAGTDTQYF. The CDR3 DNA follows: TGTGCCAGCAGGAGAGCGGGAACAGATACGCAGTATTTT.

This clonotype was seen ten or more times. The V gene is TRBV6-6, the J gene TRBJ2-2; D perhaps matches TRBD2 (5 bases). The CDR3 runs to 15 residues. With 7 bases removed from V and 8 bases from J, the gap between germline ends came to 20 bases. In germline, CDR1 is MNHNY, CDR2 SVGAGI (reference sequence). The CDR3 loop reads CASITGSSPLGELFF. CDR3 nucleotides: TGTGCCAGCATAACGGGATCGAGTCCCCTAGGGGAGCTGTTTTTT.